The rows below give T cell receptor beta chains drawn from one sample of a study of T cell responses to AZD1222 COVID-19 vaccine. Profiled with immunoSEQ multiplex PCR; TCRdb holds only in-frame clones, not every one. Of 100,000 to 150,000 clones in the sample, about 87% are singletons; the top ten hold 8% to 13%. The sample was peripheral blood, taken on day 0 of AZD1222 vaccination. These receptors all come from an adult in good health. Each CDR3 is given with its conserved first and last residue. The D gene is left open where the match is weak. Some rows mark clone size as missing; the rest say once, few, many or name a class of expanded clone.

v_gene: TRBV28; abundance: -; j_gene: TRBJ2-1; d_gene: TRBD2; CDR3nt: TGTGCCAGCAGCCGGGGGACTAGCGGGAGGAACAATGAGCAGTTCTTC; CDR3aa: CASSRGTSGRNNEQFF
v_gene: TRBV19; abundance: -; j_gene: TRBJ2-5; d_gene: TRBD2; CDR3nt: TGTGCCAGTAGCCAGCGGGGACAAGAGACCCAGTACTTC; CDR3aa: CASSQRGQETQYF
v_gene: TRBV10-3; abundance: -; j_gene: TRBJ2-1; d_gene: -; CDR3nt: TGTGCCATTCGGGAAAACTGGGACAATGAGCAGTTCTTC; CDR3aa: CAIRENWDNEQFF
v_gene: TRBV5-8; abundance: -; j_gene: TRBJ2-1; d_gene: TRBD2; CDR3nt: TGTGCCAGCAGCTTCGAAGGGAGGGATGAGCAGTTCTTC; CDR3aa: CASSFEGRDEQFF
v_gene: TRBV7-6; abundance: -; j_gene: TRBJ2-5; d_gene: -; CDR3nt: TGTGCCAGCACCCGCCCACGCGGAAGCCTGGCAAAACAAGAGACCCAGTACTTC; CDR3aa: CASTRPRGSLAKQETQYF
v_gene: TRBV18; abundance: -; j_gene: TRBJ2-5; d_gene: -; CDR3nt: TGTGCCAGCTCACCGCAAGAGACCCAGTACTTC; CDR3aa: CASSPQETQYF
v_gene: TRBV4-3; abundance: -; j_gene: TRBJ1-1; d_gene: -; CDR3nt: TGCGCCAGCAGCCAATTTACAGGGAACACTGAAGCTTTCTTT; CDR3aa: CASSQFTGNTEAFF
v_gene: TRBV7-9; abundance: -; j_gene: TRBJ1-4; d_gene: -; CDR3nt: TGTGCCAGCAGCTTGGCGTTTACAGATGAAAAACTGTTTTTT; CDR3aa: CASSLAFTDEKLFF
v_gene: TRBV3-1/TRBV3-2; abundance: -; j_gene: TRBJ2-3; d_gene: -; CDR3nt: TGTGCCAGCAGCCCGGGACGGAGCACAGATACGCAGTATTTT; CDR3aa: CASSPGRSTDTQYF
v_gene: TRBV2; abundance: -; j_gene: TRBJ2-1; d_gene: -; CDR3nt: TGTGCCAGCAGTGAAATTGTAGGGGGTGGTGAGCAGTTCTTC; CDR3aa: CASSEIVGGGEQFF
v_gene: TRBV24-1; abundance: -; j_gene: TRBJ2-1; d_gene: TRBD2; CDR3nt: TGTGCCACCAGTGATTTAGGTGGGAGGGAGAACAATGAGCAGTTCTTC; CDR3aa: CATSDLGGRENNEQFF
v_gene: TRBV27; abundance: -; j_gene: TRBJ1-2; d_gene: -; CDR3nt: TGTGCCAGCAGTTTACTTATCCTGGGGGCGAACTATGGCTACACCTTC; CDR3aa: CASSLLILGANYGYTF
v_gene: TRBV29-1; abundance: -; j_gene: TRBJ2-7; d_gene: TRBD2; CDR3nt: TGCAGCGTTCTAGCGGGAAATTACGAGCAGTACTTC; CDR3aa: CSVLAGNYEQYF
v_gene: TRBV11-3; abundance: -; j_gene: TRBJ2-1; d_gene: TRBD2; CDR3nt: TGTGCCAGCAGCTTAGATCTAGCGGGAGCTGATAATGAGCAGTTCTTC; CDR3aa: CASSLDLAGADNEQFF
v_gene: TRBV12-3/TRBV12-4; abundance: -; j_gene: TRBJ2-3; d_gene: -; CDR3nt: TGTGCCAGCAGTCCCCTGGGAGTTACGCAGTATTTT; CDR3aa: CASSPLGVTQYF
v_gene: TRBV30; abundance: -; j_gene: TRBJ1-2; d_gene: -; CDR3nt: TGTGCCTGGAGTGGTCAGGGCGGAGACTATGGCTACACCTTC; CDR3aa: CAWSGQGGDYGYTF
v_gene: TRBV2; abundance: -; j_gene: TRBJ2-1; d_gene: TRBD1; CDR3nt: TGTGCCAGCAGCCGTCGACAGGGGGCGCGGGGATTGCCCTACAATGAGCAGTTCTTC; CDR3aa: CASSRRQGARGLPYNEQFF
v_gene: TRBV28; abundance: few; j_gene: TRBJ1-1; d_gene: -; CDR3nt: TGTGCCAGCAGTTACGGACCGAATGAAGCTTTCTTT; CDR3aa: CASSYGPNEAFF
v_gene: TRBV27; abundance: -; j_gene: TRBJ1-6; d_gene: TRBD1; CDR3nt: TGTGCCAGCAGCACAGGGGGCCTGGCACCCCTCCACTTT; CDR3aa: CASSTGGLAPLHF
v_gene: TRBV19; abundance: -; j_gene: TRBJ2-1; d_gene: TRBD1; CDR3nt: TGTGCCAGTAGTATCGCAGGGGGCTTCTACAATGAGCAGTTCTTC; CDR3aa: CASSIAGGFYNEQFF
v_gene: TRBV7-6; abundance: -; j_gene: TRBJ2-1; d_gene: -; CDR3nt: TGTGCCAGCAGCATCGGACAGATCAATGAGCAGTTCTTC; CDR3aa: CASSIGQINEQFF
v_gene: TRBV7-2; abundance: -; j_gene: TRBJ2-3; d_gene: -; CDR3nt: TGTGCCAGCATCCCACCAGGGCGTGGGGCAGATACGCAGTATTTT; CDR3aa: CASIPPGRGADTQYF
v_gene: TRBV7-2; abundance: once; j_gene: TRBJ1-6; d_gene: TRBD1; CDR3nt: TGTGCCAGCAGCTTAGAACAGGGGATGCCCCTCCACTTT; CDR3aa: CASSLEQGMPLHF
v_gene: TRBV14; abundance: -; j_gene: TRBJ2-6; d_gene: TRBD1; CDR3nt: TGTGCCAGCAGCCAAGGAGGGGGCGCGGGCGGGGCCAACGTCCTGACTTTC; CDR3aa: CASSQGGGAGGANVLTF
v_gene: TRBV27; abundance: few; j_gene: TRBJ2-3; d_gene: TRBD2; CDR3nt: TGTGCCAGCAAGAGGGCGGGAGGGAGAGATACGCAGTATTTT; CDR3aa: CASKRAGGRDTQYF
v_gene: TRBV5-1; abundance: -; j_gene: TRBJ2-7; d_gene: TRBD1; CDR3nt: TGCGCCAGCAGCCCGAACCCGGGACAGGACAACTACTTC; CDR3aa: CASSPNPGQDNYF
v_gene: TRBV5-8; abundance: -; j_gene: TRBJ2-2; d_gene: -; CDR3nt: TGTGCCAGCAGCTTGGTGTCGAACACCGGGGAGCTGTTTTTT; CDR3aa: CASSLVSNTGELFF
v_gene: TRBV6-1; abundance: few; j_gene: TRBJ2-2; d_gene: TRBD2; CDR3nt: TGTGCCAGCAGTGAAGCTAGCGGGGGGGCCGGGGAGCTGTTTTTT; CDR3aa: CASSEASGGAGELFF
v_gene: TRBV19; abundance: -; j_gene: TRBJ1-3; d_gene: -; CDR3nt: TGTGCCAGTAAAAGTGAGCCCCGCTCTGGAAACACCATATATTTT; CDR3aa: CASKSEPRSGNTIYF
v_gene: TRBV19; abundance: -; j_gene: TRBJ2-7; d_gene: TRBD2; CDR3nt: TGTGCCAGTAGCCCCGCTCTAGCGGGGAACGAGCAGTACTTC; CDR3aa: CASSPALAGNEQYF
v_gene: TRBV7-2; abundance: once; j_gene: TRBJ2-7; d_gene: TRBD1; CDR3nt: TGTGCCAGCAGCAGTGAAGGGACAGGGGCCCTTAAGGACTTC; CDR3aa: CASSSEGTGALKDF
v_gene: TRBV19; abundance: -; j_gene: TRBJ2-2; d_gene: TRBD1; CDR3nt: TGTGCCAGTACCCGGGACAGGGAAGATTCCGGGGAGCTGTTTTTT; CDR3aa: CASTRDREDSGELFF
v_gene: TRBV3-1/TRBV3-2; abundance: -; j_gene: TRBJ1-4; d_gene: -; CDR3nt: TGTGCCAGCAGCCAAAGAAGGCTTAATGAAAAACTGTTTTTT; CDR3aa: CASSQRRLNEKLFF
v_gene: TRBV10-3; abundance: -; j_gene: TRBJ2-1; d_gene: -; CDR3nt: TGTGCCATCAGTGATAGCGGCCTCAATGAGCAGTTCTTC; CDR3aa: CAISDSGLNEQFF
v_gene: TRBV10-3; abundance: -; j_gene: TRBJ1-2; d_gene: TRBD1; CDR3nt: TGTGCCTCCAGCGGGGACAGGGGAAGTCATGGCTACACCTTC; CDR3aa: CASSGDRGSHGYTF
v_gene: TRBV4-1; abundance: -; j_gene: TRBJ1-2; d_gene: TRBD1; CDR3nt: TGCGCCAGCAGCCAAGATCTGAGGGACAGGGTAGACTATAACTATGGCTACACCTTC; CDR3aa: CASSQDLRDRVDYNYGYTF
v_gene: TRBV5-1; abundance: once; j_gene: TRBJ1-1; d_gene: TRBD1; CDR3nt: TGCGCCAGCAGACGGACAGGGGGCACTGAAGCTTTCTTT; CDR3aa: CASRRTGGTEAFF
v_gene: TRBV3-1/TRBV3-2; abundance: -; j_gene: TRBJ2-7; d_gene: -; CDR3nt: TGTGCCAGCAGCCAAGATTTACAGTTATTCGAGCAGTACTTC; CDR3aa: CASSQDLQLFEQYF
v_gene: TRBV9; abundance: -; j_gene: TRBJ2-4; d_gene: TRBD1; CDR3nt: TGTGCCAGCAGCGCTCGTCCGGGGACAGGGGAAAACATTCAGTACTTC; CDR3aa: CASSARPGTGENIQYF